The clone carrying this T cell receptor beta chain was observed at least ten times. Its cognate antigen is unknown. The data belong to a study of T cells after yellow fever vaccination. Points from the study as a whole: On re-exposure, the response was weaker but peaked faster, at day 5 versus 15.

TCRdb reprocessed the 5' RACE reads via MiXCR and lists one record per CDR3 protein. The data hold a few hundred thousand distinct CDR3 sequences, with around a sixth observed a single time. The receptor was derived from a man aged 18 to 30 who received the YFV17D yellow fever vaccine. The material was PBMCs, obtained before the yellow fever booster vaccination.

The chain's CDR3 is CASSLAWTPRDIQYF. CDR3 DNA: TGTGCCAGCAGCTTAGCGTGGACACCACGGGACATTCAGTACTTC. The rearrangement links TRBV7-2 to TRBJ2-4; possibly TRBD1 for D (5 bases). The CDR3 totals 15 residues. CDR1 is SGHTA, CDR2 FQGNSA, per germline. The V end was cut by 0 bases, the J end by 8 bases, with 14 bases between.